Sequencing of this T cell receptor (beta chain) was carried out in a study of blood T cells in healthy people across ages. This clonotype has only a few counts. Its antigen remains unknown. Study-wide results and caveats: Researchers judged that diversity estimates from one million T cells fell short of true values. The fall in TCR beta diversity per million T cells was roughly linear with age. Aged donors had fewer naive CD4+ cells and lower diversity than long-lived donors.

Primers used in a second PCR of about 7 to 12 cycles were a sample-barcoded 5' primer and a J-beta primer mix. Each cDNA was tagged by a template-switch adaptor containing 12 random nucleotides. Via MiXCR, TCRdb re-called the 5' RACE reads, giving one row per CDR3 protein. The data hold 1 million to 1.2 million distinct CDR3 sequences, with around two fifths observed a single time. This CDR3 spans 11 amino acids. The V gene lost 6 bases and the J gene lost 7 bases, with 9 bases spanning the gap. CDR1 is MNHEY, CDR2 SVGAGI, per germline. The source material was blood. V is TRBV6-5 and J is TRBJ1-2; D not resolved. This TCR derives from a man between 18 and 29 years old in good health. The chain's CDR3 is CASRQSAGYTF. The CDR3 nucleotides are TGTGCCAGCAGACAGAGCGCTGGCTACACCTTC.